This passage covers 23 T cell receptor beta chains from one sample sequenced in a study of T cells in Graves' hyperthyroidism and ophthalmopathy. TCR beta CDR3 regions were amplified from RNA. Researchers ran a first-round RT-PCR on the TCR CDR3 using the HTBI primer set. MiXCR was run by TCRdb on the multiplex PCR reads, yielding one entry per CDR3 protein. In the table there are roughly 640,000 distinct CDR3 sequences, around 15% of which are singletons. Sequencing was performed on blood. The source of these receptors is a middle-aged woman with Graves' ophthalmopathy.

The rearrangement uses TRBV11-2 and TRBJ1-5; the D is unclear. The germline V and J ends were trimmed by 0 bases and 10 bases, with 10 bases remaining between them. Germline-derived CDR1 and CDR2 are SGHAT and FQNNGV. CDR3 length: 13 amino acids. CDR3 residues: CASSLDLGFPQHF. CDR3 DNA: TGTGCCAGCAGCTTAGATCTTGGATTTCCCCAGCATTTT.

This clonotype was detected many times. V gene TRBV20-1 combines with J gene TRBJ1-5; D gene ambiguous. From germline, CDR1 is DFQATT and CDR2 SNEGSKA (reference sequence). V was clipped by 6 bases and J by 3 bases, with 9 bases between them. This CDR3 is built from 12 residues. For the CDR3, the DNA is TGCAGTGCCCTTGGGGACAATCAGCCCCAGCATTTT. This translates into CSALGDNQPQHF.

This clonotype was recorded many times. The J gene is TRBJ2-3, the V gene TRBV20-1; 15 nucleotides align to TRBD2. V lost 2 bases to trimming and J lost 5 bases; unmatched junction nucleotides: 5. From germline, CDR1 is DFQATT and CDR2 SNEGSKA (reference sequence). The CDR3 has 16 amino acids. The DNA of the CDR3 is TGCAGTGCTAGATCCCTGGGACTAGCGGGGGGAGATACGCAGTATTTT. Translation: CSARSLGLAGGDTQYF.

The gene calls are TRBV2 and TRBJ2-4; tentative D call: TRBD2 (6 bases). V was cut by 6 bases and J by 0 bases, with 21 bases left in between. CDR1 and CDR2 from the germline V gene are SNHLY and FYNNEI. This CDR3 is 18 amino acids long. The CDR3 DNA reads as TGTGCCAGCAGGGGCGGGACCCTCAGGGCCTTAGCCAAAAACATTCAGTACTTC. Translation: CASRGGTLRALAKNIQYF.

This clonotype was picked up many times. V is TRBV3-1 and J is TRBJ2-5, with a possible D match to TRBD2 (6 bases). The CDR3 is 15 residues long. V was shortened by 4 bases and J by 3 bases, with 15 bases between the two germline ends. Per the germline V gene, CDR1 is LGHDT and CDR2 is YNNKEL (reference sequence). This chain's CDR3 is CASSPRGQREETQYF. DNA of the CDR3: TGTGCCAGCAGCCCTCGGGGTCAGCGGGAAGAGACCCAGTACTTC.

The rearrangement links TRBV6-1 to TRBJ1-2; D perhaps matches TRBD1 (5 bases). Trimming left V 4 bases short and J 5 bases short, with 14 bases between. CDR3 length equals 14 residues. From germline, CDR1 is MNHNS and CDR2 SASEGT. DNA for the CDR3: TGTGCCAGCAGTGCATGGGGCTCCGAATATGGCTACACCTTC. Translated: CASSAWGSEYGYTF.

This clonotype has only a few counts. The rearrangement uses TRBV6-2 or TRBV6-3 and TRBJ2-3, with 10 bases matching TRBD2. The germline CDR1 and CDR2 sequences are MNHEY and SVGEGT. V lost 2 bases and J lost 2; bases outside the gene matches: 7. This CDR3 region has 17 residues. CDR3 nucleotide sequence: TGTGCCAGCAGTTACCCGAACCTAGCGGGGGACACAGATACGCAGTATTTT. The encoded protein is CASSYPNLAGDTDTQYF.

Ten or more counts support this clonotype. The J gene is TRBJ1-5, the V gene TRBV3-1, with D perhaps matching TRBD1 (6 bases). The CDR3 has 17 amino acids. Per germline, CDR1 LGHDT and CDR2 YNNKEL (reference sequence). Trimming removed 0 bases from V and 0 bases from J, with 12 bases in between. DNA of the CDR3: TGTGCCAGCAGCCAAGATCCCTTGACAGGTAGCAATCAGCCCCAGCATTTT. As protein: CASSQDPLTGSNQPQHF.

The chain employs TRBV28 and TRBJ2-7; D gene unclear. Germline V gives CDR1 MDHEN, CDR2 SYDVKM. V was cut by 8 bases and J by 5 bases, with 16 bases left in between. This CDR3 contains 13 residues. The CDR3 is CASRKLAADEQYF. The DNA of the CDR3 is TGTGCCAGCCGAAAGTTGGCGGCGGACGAGCAGTACTTC.

This chain connects TRBV28 to TRBJ2-7; D gene uncertain. Trimming shortened V by 5 bases and J by 6 bases, and 11 bases separated the two germline ends. The CDR3 length is 12 residues. Looked up from germline, CDR1 is MDHEN and CDR2 is SYDVKM. CDR3 DNA: TGTGCCAGCAGTCAATTATTCGGCGAGCAGTACTTC. Its translation: CASSQLFGEQYF.

This clonotype showed up just a few times. The V call is TRBV27, the J call TRBJ1-2, with a possible D match to TRBD1 (6 bases). V lost 2 bases and J lost 5, with 24 bases in between. Germline CDR1 reads MNHEY; CDR2 reads SMNVEV (reference sequence). The CDR3 consists of 18 residues. CDR3 amino acids: CASSLRPGARSGIYGYTF. In DNA, the CDR3 is TGTGCCAGCAGTTTACGTCCGGGGGCGCGATCTGGAATTTATGGCTACACCTTC.

This clonotype occurred many times. V usage is TRBV5-8 and J usage is TRBJ2-7; maybe TRBD2 (5 bases). The V gene lost 0 bases and the J gene lost 1 base, with 11 bases spanning the gap. The CDR3 runs 15 residues. Germline V lookup: CDR1 SGHTS, CDR2 YDEGEE. In nucleotides, the CDR3 is TGTGCCAGCAGCTTGGGGATAGCGCGGTCCTACGAGCAGTACTTC. Translation gives CASSLGIARSYEQYF.

The gene calls are TRBV2 and TRBJ2-4; possibly TRBD2 for D (5 bases). V was trimmed by 4 bases and J by 0 bases, leaving 10 bases between them. Per germline, CDR1 SNHLY and CDR2 FYNNEI. The CDR3 length is 15 residues. CDR3 residues: CASSGSSVAKNIQYF. The CDR3 DNA reads TGTGCCAGCAGTGGCAGTAGCGTAGCCAAAAACATTCAGTACTTC.

This clonotype was seen a few times. J is TRBJ1-2 and V is TRBV7-9; 7 bases agree with TRBD1. V lost 5 bases to trimming and J lost 8 bases; unmatched junction nucleotides: 8. This CDR3 is 13 amino acids long. Per germline, CDR1 SEHNR and CDR2 FQNEAQ (reference sequence). The CDR3, as DNA: TGTGCCAGCAGCCCAACTCAGGGGGGCGGCTACACCTTC. Its translation is CASSPTQGGGYTF. The complete variable domain, with remaining parts taken from reference TRBV7-9 and TRBJ1-2, reads DTGVSQNPRHKITKRGQNVTFRCDPISEHNRLYWYRQTLGQGPEFLTYFQNEAQLEKSRLLSDRFSAERPKGSFSTLEIQRTEQGDSAMYLCASSPTQGGGYTFGSGTRLTVV.

This clonotype was recorded a few times. The chain carries TRBV10-3 and TRBJ2-5, with TRBD2 matching over 7 bases. The V gene end was trimmed by 7 bases and the J gene end by 0 bases; junction bases not matched to a gene: 2. Germline-derived CDR1 and CDR2 are ENHRY and SYGVKD. This CDR3 has 13 amino acids. The CDR3 DNA is TGTGCCATCAAGGCGGGGGACCAAGAGACCCAGTACTTC. Its translation is CAIKAGDQETQYF.

Many counts were recorded for this clonotype. V usage is TRBV28 and J usage is TRBJ2-1; 8 nucleotides match TRBD1. Germline V gene lookup returns CDR1 MDHEN and CDR2 SYDVKM. V trimming: 7 bases; J trimming: 6 bases; junction bases outside the gene matches: 5. The CDR3 extends over 13 amino acids. The DNA of the CDR3 is TGTGCCAGCACCGACGACAGGGGCAATGAGCAGTTCTTC. Protein product: CASTDDRGNEQFF.

V and J are TRBV6-1 and TRBJ2-1; possible D gene TRBD2, 6 bases. V lost 1 base, J lost 0 bases, and 16 bases lay in between. The CDR3 runs 18 residues. Germline V gives CDR1 MNHNS, CDR2 SASEGT. CDR3 in DNA: TGTGCCAGCAGTGAAGATTTCGGGGGTATCGGCTCCTACAATGAGCAGTTCTTC. It translates to CASSEDFGGIGSYNEQFF.

The V and J genes are TRBV5-1 and TRBJ2-2; TRBD2 matches 8 bases. The CDR3 contains 17 residues. V lost 0 bases, J lost 5 bases, and 9 bases stayed unmatched. The germline V gene encodes CDR1 SGHRS and CDR2 YFSETQ. The CDR3: CASSLGRGAGGTGELFF. CDR3 bases: TGCGCCAGCAGCTTGGGCCGGGGCGCGGGAGGAACCGGGGAGCTGTTTTTT.

This clonotype was seen repeatedly, ten times or more. J is TRBJ2-7 and V is TRBV3-1; D is unclear. The CDR3 has 14 residues. Germline-derived CDR1 and CDR2 are LGHDT and YNNKEL (reference sequence). Trimming removed 3 bases at V and 6 bases at J, with 15 bases between. CDR3 DNA: TGTGCCAGCAGCCACGGGCACAGCGTCAGCGAGCAGTACTTC. It translates to CASSHGHSVSEQYF.

This clonotype was counted at least ten times. The chain uses TRBV18 and TRBJ2-5; D may be TRBD2 (5 bases). The germline V and J ends were trimmed by 3 bases and 4 bases, with 9 bases remaining between them. The germline gives CDR1 KGHSH, CDR2 LQKENI. CDR3 length: 13 amino acids. The CDR3 DNA reads as TGTGCCAGCTCACCGGGAGACACAGAGACCCAGTACTTC. This translates into CASSPGDTETQYF.

This clonotype showed up just a few times. The chain carries TRBV4-1 and TRBJ2-5, with 10 bases fitting TRBD1. The CDR3 covers 16 residues. J lost 5 bases, V lost 1 base, and 7 bases had no gene match. The germline CDR1 and CDR2 sequences are MGHRA and YSYEKL. CDR3 amino acids: CASSQGVTGGWETQYF. CDR3 DNA: TGCGCCAGCAGCCAAGGAGTGACAGGGGGCTGGGAGACCCAGTACTTC.

This clonotype was counted ten times or more. The chain has TRBV28 and TRBJ2-5; perhaps TRBD2 as D (6 bases). The germline CDR1 and CDR2 sequences are MDHEN and SYDVKM. The CDR3 is 15 residues long. V lost 7 bases, J lost 4 bases, and 19 bases lay in between. The chain's CDR3 is CASTPDGGFTETQYF. CDR3 sequence (DNA): TGTGCCAGCACACCAGACGGGGGTTTCACAGAGACCCAGTACTTC.

This clonotype has ten or more counts. The chain couples TRBV29-1 to TRBJ2-5; TRBD1 might be the D (6 bases). The CDR3 has 15 residues. Germline lookup yields CDR1 SQVTM and CDR2 ANQGSEA. V lost 4 bases and J 1 base, leaving 16 bases between the germline ends. CDR3 amino acids: CSVGTGLGSQETQYF. DNA for the CDR3: TGCAGCGTTGGTACAGGGTTGGGTTCCCAAGAGACCCAGTACTTC. The full variable domain, its missing parts supplied by reference TRBV29-1 and TRBJ2-5, is SAVISQKPSRDICQRGTSLTIQCQVDSQVTMMFWYRQQPGQSLTLIATANQGSEATYESGFVIDKFPISRPNLTFSTLTVSNMSPEDSSIYLCSVGTGLGSQETQYFGPGTRLLVL.